The rows below give T cell receptor beta chains drawn from one sample of a study. TCRdb used MiXCR to reprocess the RT-PCR reads, holding one entry per CDR3 protein. The sample yields about 700,000 distinct CDR3 sequences, 12% to 15% seen once. The sequencing sample was made of memory CD4+ T cells from blood. Receptors were obtained from a female donor in good health, serving as a healthy control. Each CDR3 is given with its conserved first and last residue. Each record gives: V gene, J gene, CDR3 protein.

>TRBV28|TRBJ2-7
CASSTGTSGKLEQYF
>TRBV4-2|TRBJ2-5
CASSQEGYAAGETQYF
>TRBV5-4|TRBJ1-2
CASSLRAGLYGYTF
>TRBV28|TRBJ1-2
CASNTGRGRSGYTF
>TRBV12-3/TRBV12-4|TRBJ1-2
CASVERGANYGYTF
>TRBV20-1|TRBJ1-2
CSAADGGTGGIIYGYTF
>TRBV7-2|TRBJ2-5
CASSPRTSGGFTQYF
>TRBV12-3/TRBV12-4|TRBJ2-3
CASSLGYDSDTDTQYF
>TRBV4-1|TRBJ2-3
CASSQDPRPGLAGGNTQYF
>TRBV29-1|TRBJ1-5
CSVRGGSNQPQHF
>TRBV24-1|TRBJ2-1
CATSDLRVSGDEQFF
>TRBV12-3/TRBV12-4|TRBJ2-7
CASRKREAGEQYF
>TRBV5-1|TRBJ2-3
CASNLGLAGGATDTQYF
>TRBV9|TRBJ2-2
CASSPRVGAGELFF
>TRBV5-1|TRBJ2-7
CASSRTDPLDEQYF
>TRBV2|TRBJ2-1
CASKAGSGHEQFF